This TCR beta chain was obtained from a study of OX40 agonist ivuxolimab in advanced cancers. CDR3 length: 14 amino acids. V trimming: 5 bases; J trimming: 4 bases; junction bases outside the gene matches: 6. Germline V gene sequence: CDR1 MNHEY, CDR2 SMNVEV (reference sequence). Some clones are missing from TCRdb's copy, which holds only in-frame ones; the method was immunoSEQ multiplex PCR. Of some 45,000 clones listed, 70% to 90% are singletons. The origin of this receptor is an adult with an advanced solid tumor such as melanoma, head and neck, liver or kidney cancer. The sample here was CD4+ or CD8+ T cells sorted from blood, taken in a trial of the OX40 agonist ivuxolimab. The genes are TRBV27 and TRBJ1-1; 8 nucleotides match TRBD1. CDR3 amino acids: CASSVTGVGTEAFF. The CDR3 DNA reads TGTGCCAGCAGTGTGACAGGGGTGGGCACTGAAGCTTTCTTT.